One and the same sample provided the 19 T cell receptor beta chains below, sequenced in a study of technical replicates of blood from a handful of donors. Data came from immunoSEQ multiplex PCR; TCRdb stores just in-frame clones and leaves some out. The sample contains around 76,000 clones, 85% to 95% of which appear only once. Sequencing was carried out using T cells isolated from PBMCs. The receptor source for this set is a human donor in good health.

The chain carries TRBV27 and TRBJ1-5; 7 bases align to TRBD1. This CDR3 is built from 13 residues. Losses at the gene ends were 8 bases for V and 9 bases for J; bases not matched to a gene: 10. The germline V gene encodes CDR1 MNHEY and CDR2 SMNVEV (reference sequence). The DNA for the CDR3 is TGTGCCAGCGCCCGACAGGGTTTAGCGCCCCAGCATTTT. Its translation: CASARQGLAPQHF.

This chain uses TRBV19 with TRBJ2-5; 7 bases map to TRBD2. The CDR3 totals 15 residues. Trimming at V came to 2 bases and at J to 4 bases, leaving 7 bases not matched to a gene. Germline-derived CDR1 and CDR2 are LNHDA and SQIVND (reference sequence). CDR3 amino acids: CASSIMASGRETQYF. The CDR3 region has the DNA TGTGCCAGTAGTATAATGGCTAGCGGTAGAGAGACCCAGTACTTC.

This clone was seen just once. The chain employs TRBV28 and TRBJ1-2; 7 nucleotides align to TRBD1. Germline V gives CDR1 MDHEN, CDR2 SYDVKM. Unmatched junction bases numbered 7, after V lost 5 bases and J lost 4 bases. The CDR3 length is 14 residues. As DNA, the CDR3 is TGTGCCAGCAGTGTAGACCACAGGGGCTATGGCTACACCTTC. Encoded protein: CASSVDHRGYGYTF.

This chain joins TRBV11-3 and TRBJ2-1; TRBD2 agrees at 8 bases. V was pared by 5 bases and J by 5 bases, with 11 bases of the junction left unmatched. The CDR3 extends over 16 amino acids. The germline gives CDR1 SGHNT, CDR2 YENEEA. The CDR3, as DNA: TGTGCCAGCAGCAACCCAGATATGGGACTAGACAATGAGCAGTTCTTC. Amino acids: CASSNPDMGLDNEQFF.

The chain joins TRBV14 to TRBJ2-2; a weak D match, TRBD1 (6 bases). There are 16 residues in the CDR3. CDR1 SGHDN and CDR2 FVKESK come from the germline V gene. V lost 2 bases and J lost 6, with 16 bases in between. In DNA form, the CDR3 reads TGTGCCAGCAGCCAAACGGTGTGGGGGCTGGCCGGGGAGCTGTTTTTT. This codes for CASSQTVWGLAGELFF.

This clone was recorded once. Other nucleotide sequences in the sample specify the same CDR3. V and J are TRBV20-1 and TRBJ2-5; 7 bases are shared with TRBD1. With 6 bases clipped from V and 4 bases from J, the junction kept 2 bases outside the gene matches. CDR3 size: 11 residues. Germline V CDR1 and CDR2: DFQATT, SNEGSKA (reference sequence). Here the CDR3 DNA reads TGCAGTGCGCGACAGGGAGAGACCCAGTACTTC. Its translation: CSARQGETQYF.

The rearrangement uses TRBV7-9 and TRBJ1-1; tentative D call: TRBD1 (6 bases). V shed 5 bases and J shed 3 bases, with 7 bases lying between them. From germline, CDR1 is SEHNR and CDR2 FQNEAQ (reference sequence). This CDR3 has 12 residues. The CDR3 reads CASSHRDTEAFF. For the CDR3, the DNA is TGTGCCAGCAGCCACAGGGACACTGAAGCTTTCTTT.

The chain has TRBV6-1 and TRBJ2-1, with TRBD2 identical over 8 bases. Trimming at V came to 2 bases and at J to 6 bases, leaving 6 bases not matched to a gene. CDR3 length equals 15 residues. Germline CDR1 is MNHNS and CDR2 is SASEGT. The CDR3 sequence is CASSENPGGLNEQFF. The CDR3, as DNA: TGTGCCAGCAGTGAAAACCCGGGGGGGCTCAATGAGCAGTTCTTC.

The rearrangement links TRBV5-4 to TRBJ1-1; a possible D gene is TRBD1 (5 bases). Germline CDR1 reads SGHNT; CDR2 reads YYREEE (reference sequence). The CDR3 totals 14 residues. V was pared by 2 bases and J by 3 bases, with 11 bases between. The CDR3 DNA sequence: TGTGCCAGCAGCTTCCGGGGGGGGGACACTGAAGCTTTCTTT. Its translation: CASSFRGGDTEAFF.

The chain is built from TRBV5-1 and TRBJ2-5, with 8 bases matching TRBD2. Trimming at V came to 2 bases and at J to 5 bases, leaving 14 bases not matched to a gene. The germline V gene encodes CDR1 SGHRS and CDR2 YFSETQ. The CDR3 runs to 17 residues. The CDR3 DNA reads TGCGCCAGCAGCTTCTCCCAGCGGGGGCCCCAGGGGGAGACCCAGTACTTC. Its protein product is CASSFSQRGPQGETQYF.

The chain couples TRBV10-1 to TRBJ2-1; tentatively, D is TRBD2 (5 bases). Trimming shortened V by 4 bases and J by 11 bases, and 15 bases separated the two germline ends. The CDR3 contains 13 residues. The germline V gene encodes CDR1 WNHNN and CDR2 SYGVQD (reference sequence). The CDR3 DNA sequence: TGCGCCAGCAGTGGTTCCGGGGTACCAAAGCAGTTCTTC. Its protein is CASSGSGVPKQFF.

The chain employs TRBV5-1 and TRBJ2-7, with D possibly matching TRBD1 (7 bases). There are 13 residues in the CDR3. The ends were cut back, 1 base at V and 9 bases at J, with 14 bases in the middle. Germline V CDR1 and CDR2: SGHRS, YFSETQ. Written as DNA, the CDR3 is TGCGCCAGCAGCTTGACAGGGGAGGAGCGGCAGTACTTC. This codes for CASSLTGEERQYF.

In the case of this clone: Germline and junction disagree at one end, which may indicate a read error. CDR3 nucleotides: TGTGCCAGCAGTGATCTCAAGGGGGCGCAGAGATTC. It is translated as CASSDLKGAQRF. V and J are TRBV25-1 and TRBJ2-7, with TRBD1 matching 7 bases. The CDR3 totals 12 residues. Germline V lookup: CDR1 MGHDK, CDR2 SYGVNS.

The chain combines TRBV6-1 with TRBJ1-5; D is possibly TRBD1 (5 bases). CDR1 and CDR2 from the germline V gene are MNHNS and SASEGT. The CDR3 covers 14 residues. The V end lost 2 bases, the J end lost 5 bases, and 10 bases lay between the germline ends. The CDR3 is CASSEMQGYQPQHF. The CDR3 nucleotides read TGTGCCAGCAGTGAAATGCAGGGCTATCAGCCCCAGCATTTT.

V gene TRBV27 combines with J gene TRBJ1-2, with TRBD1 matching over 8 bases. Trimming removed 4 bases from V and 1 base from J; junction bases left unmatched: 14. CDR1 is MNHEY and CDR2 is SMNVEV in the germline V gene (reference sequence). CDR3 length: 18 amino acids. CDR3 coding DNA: TGTGCCAGCAGTTCTCGGACAGGGAGTCTCAGACATAACTATGGCTACACCTTC. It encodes CASSSRTGSLRHNYGYTF.

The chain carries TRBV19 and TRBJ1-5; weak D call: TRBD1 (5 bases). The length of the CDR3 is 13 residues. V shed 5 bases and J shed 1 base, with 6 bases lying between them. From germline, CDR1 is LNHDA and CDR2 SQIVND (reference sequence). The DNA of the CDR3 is TGTGCCAGTAGTGGGGCGAGCAATCAGCCCCAGCATTTT. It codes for CASSGASNQPQHF.

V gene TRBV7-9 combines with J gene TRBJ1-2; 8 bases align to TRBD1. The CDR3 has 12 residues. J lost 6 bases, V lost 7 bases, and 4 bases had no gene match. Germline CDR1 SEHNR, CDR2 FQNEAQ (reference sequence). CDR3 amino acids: CASTQGADGYTF. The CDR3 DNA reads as TGTGCCAGCACTCAGGGGGCGGATGGCTACACCTTC. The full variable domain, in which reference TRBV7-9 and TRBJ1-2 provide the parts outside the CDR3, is DTGVSQNPRHKITKRGQNVTFRCDPISEHNRLYWYRQTLGQGPEFLTYFQNEAQLEKSRLLSDRFSAERPKGSFSTLEIQRTEQGDSAMYLCASTQGADGYTFGSGTRLTVV.

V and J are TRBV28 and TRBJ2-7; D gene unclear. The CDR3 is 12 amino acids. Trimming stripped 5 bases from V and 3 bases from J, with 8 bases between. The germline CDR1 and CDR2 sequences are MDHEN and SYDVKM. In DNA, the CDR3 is TGTGCCAGCAGTCCCCCAGGCTACGAGCAGTACTTC. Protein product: CASSPPGYEQYF. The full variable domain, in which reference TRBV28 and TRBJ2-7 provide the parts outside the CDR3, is DVKVTQSSRYLVKRTGEKVFLECVQDMDHENMFWYRQDPGLGLRLIYFSYDVKMKEKGDIPEGYSVSREKKERFSLILESASTNQTSMYLCASSPPGYEQYFGPGTRLTVT.

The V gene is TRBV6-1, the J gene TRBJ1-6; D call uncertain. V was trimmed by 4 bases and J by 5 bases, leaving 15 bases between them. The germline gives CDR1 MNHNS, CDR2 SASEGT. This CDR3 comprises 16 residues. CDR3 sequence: CASSAPIDGNNSPLHF. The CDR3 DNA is TGTGCCAGCAGTGCACCCATCGACGGGAATAATTCACCCCTCCACTTT.